Below, 7 T cell receptor beta chains from the same sample are listed, as sequenced in a study of tissue T cells after allogeneic stem cell transplantation. Steroid-refractory graft-versus-host disease after allogeneic hematopoietic cell transplant qualified adults for prospective research-autopsy enrollment. Sequencing used immunoSEQ multiplex PCR; TCRdb keeps in-frame clones, though not all of them. The table includes over 1,000 clones, 55% to 75% detected once. The sample consisted of stomach tissue, taken at autopsy. The receptors stem from a male patient at least 60 years old with steroid-refractory graft-versus-host disease after an allogeneic stem cell transplant. Some T cells may trace back to the graft donor.

J is TRBJ2-7 and V is TRBV7-2; D is unresolved. CDR1 and CDR2 (germline): SGHTA, FQGNSA. Trimming cost V 3 bases and J 0 bases, with 18 bases left between them. The CDR3 is 17 amino acids. CDR3 sequence: CASSLPLVAPTSYEQYF. Written as DNA, the CDR3 is TGTGCCAGCAGCTTGCCCCTGGTTGCGCCAACCTCCTACGAGCAGTACTTC.

The chain joins TRBV5-5 to TRBJ1-1, with D uncertain. Germline lookup yields CDR1 SGHKS and CDR2 YYEKEE (reference sequence). The germline V and J ends were trimmed by 2 bases and 5 bases, with 7 bases remaining between them. The CDR3 covers 12 residues. The CDR3 coding sequence is TGTGCCAGCAGCTTTCAAGGGACTGAAGCTTTCTTT. Translation: CASSFQGTEAFF.

This rearrangement joins TRBV11-2 to TRBJ2-5; D is perhaps TRBD2 (5 bases). The length of the CDR3 is 15 residues. Germline assignment: CDR1 SGHAT and CDR2 FQNNGV. Trimming took 4 bases from V and 4 from J, leaving 16 bases between them. CDR3 amino acids: CASSSRLSVAETQYF. CDR3 DNA sequence: TGTGCCAGCAGCTCCCGACTTAGCGTCGCAGAGACCCAGTACTTC. Looking up the rest from reference TRBV11-2 and TRBJ2-5 gives the full variable domain: EAGVAQSPRYKIIEKRQSVAFWCNPISGHATLYWYQQILGQGPKLLIQFQNNGVVDDSQLPKDRFSAERLKGVDSTLKIQPAKLEDSAVYLCASSSRLSVAETQYFGPGTRLLVL.

The chain has TRBV7-6 and TRBJ2-2; TRBD1 aligns across 7 bases. The J segment lost 4 bases and the V segment lost 1 base, leaving 9 bases of the junction unmatched. Looked up from germline, CDR1 is SGHVS and CDR2 is FNYEAQ. This CDR3 spans 17 amino acids. CDR3 sequence (DNA): TGTGCCAGCAGCTTAGGGGCAGGGGGATTTGGCACCGGGGAGCTGTTTTTT. Amino acid sequence: CASSLGAGGFGTGELFF.

V gene TRBV29-1 combines with J gene TRBJ2-1; 8 nucleotides match TRBD1. The germline V gene encodes CDR1 SQVTM and CDR2 ANQGSEA. The length of the CDR3 is 12 residues. After removal of 4 bases from V and 10 bases from J, the junction contained 6 bases not matched to a gene. The CDR3 DNA reads TGCAGCGTTGGAGGACAGGGTAGAGAGCAGTTCTTC. It is translated as CSVGGQGREQFF.

The chain employs TRBV6-5 and TRBJ2-6; 8 positions match TRBD1. The CDR3 is 16 amino acids. V gave up 3 bases and J gave up 0 bases; unmatched junction bases: 1. Germline loops: CDR1 MNHEY, CDR2 SVGAGI. DNA of the CDR3: TGTGCCAGCAGTTATGGACAGGGCTCTGGGGCCAACGTCCTGACTTTC. It encodes CASSYGQGSGANVLTF.

The CDR3 loop reads CASSRLSGQGSGNTIYF. CDR3 DNA: TGTGCCAGCAGTCGTCTGAGTGGACAGGGTTCTGGAAACACCATATATTTT. J is TRBJ1-3 and V is TRBV6-6, with 8 positions matching TRBD1. The germline gives CDR1 MNHNY, CDR2 SVGAGI (reference sequence). CDR3 size: 17 residues. V lost 5 bases, J lost 1 base, and 10 bases stayed unmatched.